This paragraph reports one T cell receptor (beta chain). The data belong to a study of blood T cell repertoires in COVID-19. For the study at large: Acute and convalescent COVID-19 samples came from the United States, Italy and Spain. T cells, B-cell-depleted T cells, or PBMCs supplied cDNA or gDNA.

Profiling relied on immunoSEQ multiplex PCR, and the TCRdb table lists in-frame clones only, not all of them. The sample has around 200,000 clones, around 87% seen once. This sequence originates from a woman at least 80 years old in a cohort sampled during active or convalescent COVID-19. Sequences were obtained from peripheral blood.

The CDR3 bases are TGTGCCAGCAGCCACAAGTCGACAGGGGGATCCTTGGATGAGCAGTTCTTC. Translation gives CASSHKSTGGSLDEQFF. The chain has TRBV3-1 (or the pseudogene TRBV3-2) and TRBJ2-1; the match to TRBD1 covers 9 bases. Trimming took 3 bases from V and 8 from J; bases not matched to a gene: 14. CDR3 length equals 17 residues. The V gene's germline CDR1 is LGHDT and CDR2 YNNKEL (reference sequence).